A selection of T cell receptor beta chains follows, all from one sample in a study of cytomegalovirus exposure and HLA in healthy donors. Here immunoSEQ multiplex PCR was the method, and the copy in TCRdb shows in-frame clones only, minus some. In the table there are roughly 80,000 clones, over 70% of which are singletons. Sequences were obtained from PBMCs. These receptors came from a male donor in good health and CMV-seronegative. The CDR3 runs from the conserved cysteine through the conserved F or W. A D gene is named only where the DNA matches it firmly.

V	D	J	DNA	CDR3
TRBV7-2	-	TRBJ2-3	TGTGCCAGCAGCTTCGGGACTGGCACAGATACGCAGTATTTT	CASSFGTGTDTQYF
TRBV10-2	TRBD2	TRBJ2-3	TGCGCCAGCAGCTGGACTAGCGGTTCTCGGGATACGCAGTATTTT	CASSWTSGSRDTQYF
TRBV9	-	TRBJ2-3	TGTGCCAGCAGCGTACTCGAGGTAGATACGCAGTATTTT	CASSVLEVDTQYF
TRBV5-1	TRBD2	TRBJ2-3	TGCGCCAGCAGCCCCGGGGGGAGCCCCCCAGATACGCAGTATTTT	CASSPGGSPPDTQYF
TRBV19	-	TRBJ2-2	TGTGCCAGTAGTATCCTAGTAGACGGGACTGCGAACACCGGGGAGCTGTTTTTT	CASSILVDGTANTGELFF
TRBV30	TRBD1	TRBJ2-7	TGTGCCTGGAGTGTAAACAGGGGGAATGGGCAGTACTTC	CAWSVNRGNGQYF
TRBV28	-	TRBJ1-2	TGTGCCAGCAGTTTATCTCCAGGGGCCTATGGCTACACCTTC	CASSLSPGAYGYTF
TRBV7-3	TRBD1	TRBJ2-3	TGTGCCAGCAGCTTAACGTTCGGACAGGGATCGACAGATACGCAGTATTTT	CASSLTFGQGSTDTQYF
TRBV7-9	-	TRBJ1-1	TGTGCCAGCAGCCTCCGACAGACAAACACTGAAGCTTTCTTT	CASSLRQTNTEAFF
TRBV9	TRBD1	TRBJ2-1	TGTGCCAGCAGCGTAGATGGGACAGCGATAAATGAGCAGTTCTTC	CASSVDGTAINEQFF